A single T cell receptor (beta chain) is shown here with its context. Its antigen is undetermined. CDR1 is MGHRA and CDR2 is YSYEKL in the germline V gene. V was clipped by 6 bases and J by 0 bases; unmatched bases: 5. This CDR3 comprises 15 residues. Both RNA and DNA were isolated together from roughly 20-30 mg of bulk tissue that had not been sorted. Per tumor, sampling covered five separate regions. This specimen comes from a study of tumor-infiltrating lymphocytes in primary liver carcinoma. Study-wide context: With diameters of roughly 4 to 10 cm, tumors were stage T1-T3 N0M0. Regardless of tissue type, samples showed similar yields of roughly 3.5 to 7.13 million productive TCRbeta reads.

With approximately 470 ng total RNA as template and a constant-region primer, TCR beta cDNA was made. Slightly modified ARM-PCR served as the procedure for the TCR beta libraries. These libraries came from three rounds of nested multiplex PCR. The two initial PCR rounds, approximately 10 cycles each, used TRBV1-TRBV30 forward and C-beta reverse primers. One entry per CDR3 protein results from TCRdb running MiXCR on the multiplex PCR reads. The repertoire consists of tens of thousands of distinct CDR3 sequences, with about 70% occurring once and the leading ten covering around 23%. Study-level points and caveats: Lower overlap was observed for tumor-adjacent and tumor-blood pairs relative to tumor region pairs.

Sequenced: liver tumor tissue from sampling region 2. Subset: tumor region T2, inferior pole. V usage is TRBV4-1 and J usage is TRBJ2-1, with 7 bases matching TRBD1. The receptor was derived from a man aged 35-49 years with primary liver carcinoma and hepatitis B virus infection. DNA for the CDR3: TGCGCCAGCAGTCATGACAGGGCCTCCTACAATGAGCAGTTCTTC. It encodes CASSHDRASYNEQFF.